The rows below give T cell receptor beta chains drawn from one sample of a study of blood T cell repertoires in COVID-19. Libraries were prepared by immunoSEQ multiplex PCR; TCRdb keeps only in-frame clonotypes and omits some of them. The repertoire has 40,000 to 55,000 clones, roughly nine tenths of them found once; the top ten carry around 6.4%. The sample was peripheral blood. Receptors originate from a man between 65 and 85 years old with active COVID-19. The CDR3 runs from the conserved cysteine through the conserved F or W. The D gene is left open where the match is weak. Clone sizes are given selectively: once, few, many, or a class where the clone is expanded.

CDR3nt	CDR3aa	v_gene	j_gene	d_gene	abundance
TGCGCCAGCAGCTTGGACGGGACAGGCCCCTATGGCTACACCTTC	CASSLDGTGPYGYTF	TRBV5-1	TRBJ1-2	TRBD1	NA
TGTGCCAGCAGCGGAAAGGCGGCAGCGAACACCGGGGAGCTGTTTTTT	CASSGKAAANTGELFF	TRBV9	TRBJ2-2	NA	once
TGCGCCAGCAGCCAAGATAAGGACAATACGGCAAAAGAGACCCAGTACTTC	CASSQDKDNTAKETQYF	TRBV4-1	TRBJ2-5	NA	NA
TGCGCCAGCAGCCAATTTGATCGCCGGCAAGAGACCCAGTACTTC	CASSQFDRRQETQYF	TRBV4-3	TRBJ2-5	NA	NA
TGTGCCAGCAGCTCTACGAGACAGGGAAAAGCTTTCTTT	CASSSTRQGKAFF	TRBV7-3	TRBJ1-1	TRBD1	NA
TGTGCCAGCAGCCAAGCCTTCGGGGGGGTCGGAGAGACCCAGTACTTC	CASSQAFGGVGETQYF	TRBV3-1/TRBV3-2	TRBJ2-5	TRBD2	NA
TGTGCCAGTAGGGACAGGGGGCGGACAGATACGCAGTATTTT	CASRDRGRTDTQYF	TRBV19	TRBJ2-3	TRBD1	NA
TGTGCCAGCAGCTCGCGGCCGGGCGGGCTGCCTCCAGATACGCAGTATTTT	CASSSRPGGLPPDTQYF	TRBV7-2	TRBJ2-3	NA	NA
TGTGCCAGCAGCTTCGCCGGGACAGGGGACTACGAGCAGTACTTC	CASSFAGTGDYEQYF	TRBV7-9	TRBJ2-7	TRBD1	few
TGCGCCAGCAGCAAAAGTAGCGGGGCGAACACCGGGGAGCTGTTTTTT	CASSKSSGANTGELFF	TRBV5-1	TRBJ2-2	TRBD2	NA
TGCAGTGCGAAGGGGAACAATGAGCAGTTCTTC	CSAKGNNEQFF	TRBV20-1	TRBJ2-1	NA	NA
TGTGCCAGCAGTTACTTCTTACAGAGCTCCTACGAGCAGTACTTC	CASSYFLQSSYEQYF	TRBV6-5	TRBJ2-7	NA	NA
TGCGCCAGCAGTGAACAGATTTCCAATGAGCAGTTCTTC	CASSEQISNEQFF	TRBV10-1	TRBJ2-1	NA	once
TGTGCCAGCTCCCCGGAGGAGAGCTCCTACAATGAGCAGTTCTTC	CASSPEESSYNEQFF	TRBV18	TRBJ2-1	NA	NA
TGTGCCAGCAGCTCGGGGGACCTATTAGGTGGTGAGCAGTTCTTC	CASSSGDLLGGEQFF	TRBV6-2/TRBV6-3	TRBJ2-1	NA	NA